This entry describes one T cell receptor (beta chain). The method was immunoSEQ multiplex PCR; TCRdb's version includes in-frame clones alone and lacks a portion of them. The sample yields 140,000 or so clones, around 85% seen once. This entry comes from a study of blood T cell repertoires in COVID-19. The length of the CDR3 is 14 residues. Trimming stripped 2 bases from V and 2 bases from J, with 9 bases between. Germline assignment: CDR1 SGHNT and CDR2 YYREEE (reference sequence). The sequence derives from a man aged 50-60 years who had recovered from COVID-19. What was sequenced was PBMCs or T cells enriched from blood (not recorded which). The gene calls are TRBV5-4 and TRBJ2-3; D remains ambiguous. For the CDR3, the DNA is TGTGCCAGCAGCTTCATGGAGACCACAGATACGCAGTATTTT. Protein product: CASSFMETTDTQYF.